These T cell receptor beta chains were read from a single sample in a study of blood T cell repertoires in COVID-19. TCRdb's copy holds only in-frame clones and misses some; the assay was immunoSEQ multiplex PCR. The repertoire holds about 380,000 clones, with 90% as singletons. Sequenced: peripheral blood. These receptor sequences come from a man aged 18 to 30 with active or convalescent COVID-19. CDR3s include the opening cysteine and the closing phenylalanine or tryptophan. Fields, in order: clone size, D gene, J gene, V gene, CDR3 DNA, CDR3 protein. D genes are given only for firm matches. Size values are once, few and many counts, or a class for expanded clones, and some rows have none.

clone_size: NA; d_call: NA; j_call: TRBJ2-7; v_call: TRBV2; cdr3_nt: TGTGCCAGCAGACAGGGGAGGGAGCAGTACTTC; cdr3_aa: CASRQGREQYF
clone_size: NA; d_call: TRBD2; j_call: TRBJ2-1; v_call: TRBV15; cdr3_nt: TGTGCCACCAGCTCGCGACTAGCGACCCACAATGAGCAGTTCTTC; cdr3_aa: CATSSRLATHNEQFF
clone_size: NA; d_call: TRBD1; j_call: TRBJ1-2; v_call: TRBV9; cdr3_nt: TGTGCCAGCAACCTCGGACAGGCCCGAGGCTACACCTTC; cdr3_aa: CASNLGQARGYTF
clone_size: NA; d_call: NA; j_call: TRBJ1-3; v_call: TRBV4-3; cdr3_nt: TGCGCCAGCAGCCAAGATACGTCCGGTTCGGGAAACACCATATATTTT; cdr3_aa: CASSQDTSGSGNTIYF
clone_size: NA; d_call: NA; j_call: TRBJ2-7; v_call: TRBV28; cdr3_nt: TGTGCCAGCACCACCGGCGGCTCCTACGAGCAGTACTTC; cdr3_aa: CASTTGGSYEQYF
clone_size: NA; d_call: TRBD1; j_call: TRBJ1-1; v_call: TRBV5-1; cdr3_nt: TGCGCCAGCAGCTTGGCCACGAATCGAGTACAGGGGCTGAACACTGAAGCTTTCTTT; cdr3_aa: CASSLATNRVQGLNTEAFF
clone_size: once; d_call: NA; j_call: TRBJ1-2; v_call: TRBV25-1; cdr3_nt: TGTGCCAGCAGTGACTCCGACAGGTCGGGCTACACCTTC; cdr3_aa: CASSDSDRSGYTF
clone_size: NA; d_call: NA; j_call: TRBJ2-1; v_call: TRBV18; cdr3_nt: TGTGCCAGCTCACCTGGTAACAGCCAGTTCTTC; cdr3_aa: CASSPGNSQFF
clone_size: NA; d_call: TRBD2; j_call: TRBJ2-1; v_call: TRBV9; cdr3_nt: TGTGCCAGCAGCGTAGTACTAGCGGGGGTTCATGAGCAGTTCTTC; cdr3_aa: CASSVVLAGVHEQFF
clone_size: NA; d_call: TRBD1; j_call: TRBJ2-1; v_call: TRBV15; cdr3_nt: TGTGCCACCAGCTCCGGACAGGGCCCCTATGAGCAGTTCTTC; cdr3_aa: CATSSGQGPYEQFF
clone_size: NA; d_call: NA; j_call: TRBJ2-5; v_call: TRBV27; cdr3_nt: TGTGCCAGCAGTTTAGGCTACGGGACACCCCAAGAGACCCAGTACTTC; cdr3_aa: CASSLGYGTPQETQYF
clone_size: NA; d_call: NA; j_call: TRBJ2-3; v_call: TRBV27; cdr3_nt: TGTGCCAGCAGTTATATCAGCACAGATACGCAGTATTTT; cdr3_aa: CASSYISTDTQYF
clone_size: NA; d_call: TRBD2; j_call: TRBJ2-7; v_call: TRBV7-8; cdr3_nt: TGTGCCAGCAGCGAGAGACTAGCACATTACTCCTACGAGCAGTACTTC; cdr3_aa: CASSERLAHYSYEQYF
clone_size: NA; d_call: TRBD2; j_call: TRBJ2-5; v_call: TRBV7-2; cdr3_nt: TGTGCCAGCAGCTTAGTGGGGCGGGAGGGCCTGGTGACCCAGTACTTC; cdr3_aa: CASSLVGREGLVTQYF
clone_size: NA; d_call: TRBD1; j_call: TRBJ1-2; v_call: TRBV28; cdr3_nt: TGTGCCAGCAGTTTATTCTTAGGACAGGGGAATGGCTACACCTTC; cdr3_aa: CASSLFLGQGNGYTF
clone_size: NA; d_call: NA; j_call: TRBJ2-5; v_call: TRBV11-2; cdr3_nt: TGTGCCAGCAGCCTCGACAGGACGCAGACCCAGTACTTC; cdr3_aa: CASSLDRTQTQYF
clone_size: NA; d_call: NA; j_call: TRBJ1-1; v_call: TRBV19; cdr3_nt: TGTGCCAGTAGTATAGCGGCGGGGGGTCTGAACACTGAAGCTTTCTTT; cdr3_aa: CASSIAAGGLNTEAFF
clone_size: NA; d_call: TRBD1; j_call: TRBJ1-1; v_call: TRBV28; cdr3_nt: TGTGCCAGCAGTTTTTCAGGGGGCCATAGGAACACTGAAGCTTTCTTT; cdr3_aa: CASSFSGGHRNTEAFF
clone_size: NA; d_call: NA; j_call: TRBJ2-3; v_call: TRBV6-2/TRBV6-3; cdr3_nt: TGTGCCAGCAGTTACGTCCAGGGCCCTGGCACAGATACGCAGTATTTT; cdr3_aa: CASSYVQGPGTDTQYF
clone_size: NA; d_call: NA; j_call: TRBJ2-7; v_call: TRBV7-2; cdr3_nt: TGTGCCAGCAGCCGCCGGCCCCAGGGTCTCATGGCGTACGAGCAGTACTTC; cdr3_aa: CASSRRPQGLMAYEQYF
clone_size: NA; d_call: NA; j_call: TRBJ1-5; v_call: TRBV6-2/TRBV6-3; cdr3_nt: TGTGCCAGCAGTTACTCGGGGTTGCGGGGATCAAGCAATCAGCCCCAGCATTTT; cdr3_aa: CASSYSGLRGSSNQPQHF
clone_size: NA; d_call: NA; j_call: TRBJ1-1; v_call: TRBV6-5; cdr3_nt: TGTGCCAGCAGTTATTTAGAGAACACTGAAGCTTTCTTT; cdr3_aa: CASSYLENTEAFF
clone_size: NA; d_call: TRBD2; j_call: TRBJ2-3; v_call: TRBV7-2; cdr3_nt: TGTGCCAGCAGCTTAAGCGTAGCGGGAGGGGGGTCAGATACGCAGTATTTT; cdr3_aa: CASSLSVAGGGSDTQYF
clone_size: NA; d_call: TRBD1; j_call: TRBJ2-1; v_call: TRBV19; cdr3_nt: TGTGCCAGTAGTATTTGGGACAGCCCGGCGTTGTACAATGAGCAGTTCTTC; cdr3_aa: CASSIWDSPALYNEQFF
clone_size: NA; d_call: NA; j_call: TRBJ2-1; v_call: TRBV11-3; cdr3_nt: TGTGCCAGCAGCTTAGACGGTCAGGATGAGCAGTTCTTC; cdr3_aa: CASSLDGQDEQFF
clone_size: once; d_call: TRBD2; j_call: TRBJ2-3; v_call: TRBV7-9; cdr3_nt: TGTGCCAGCAGCTTGATCCAGCGGGGGGGAGATACGCAGTATTTT; cdr3_aa: CASSLIQRGGDTQYF
clone_size: NA; d_call: NA; j_call: TRBJ1-1; v_call: TRBV6-5; cdr3_nt: TGTGCCAGCAGTTACTCATGGGAGAAGGACACTGAAGCTTTCTTT; cdr3_aa: CASSYSWEKDTEAFF
clone_size: NA; d_call: TRBD1; j_call: TRBJ1-1; v_call: TRBV6-5; cdr3_nt: TGTGCCAGCAGGAAGGACAGGGGGAACACTGAAGCTTTCTTT; cdr3_aa: CASRKDRGNTEAFF
clone_size: NA; d_call: NA; j_call: TRBJ2-1; v_call: TRBV11-2; cdr3_nt: TGTGCCAGCAGCTTGGGCGCCGCAAGGTACAATGAGCAGTTCTTC; cdr3_aa: CASSLGAARYNEQFF
clone_size: few; d_call: NA; j_call: TRBJ1-6; v_call: TRBV7-2; cdr3_nt: TGTGCCAGCAGCCCCGGGAGCTCCTATAATTCACCCCTCCACTTT; cdr3_aa: CASSPGSSYNSPLHF
clone_size: NA; d_call: NA; j_call: TRBJ1-4; v_call: TRBV7-9; cdr3_nt: TGTGCCAGCAGCTCCCCTTGGGAGACAGGCGAGAATGAAAAACTGTTTTTT; cdr3_aa: CASSSPWETGENEKLFF
clone_size: once; d_call: NA; j_call: TRBJ1-6; v_call: TRBV27; cdr3_nt: TGTGCCAGCAGTTTACAAATGAGGATGGACTATAATTCACCCCTCCACTTT; cdr3_aa: CASSLQMRMDYNSPLHF
clone_size: NA; d_call: TRBD1; j_call: TRBJ1-5; v_call: TRBV12-3/TRBV12-4; cdr3_nt: TGTGCCAGCAGCAGGGACAGGAATCAGCCCCAGCATTTT; cdr3_aa: CASSRDRNQPQHF
clone_size: NA; d_call: NA; j_call: TRBJ1-4; v_call: TRBV7-9; cdr3_nt: TGTGCCAGCAGCTTAGACAGGGATAAGGAAAAACTGTTTTTT; cdr3_aa: CASSLDRDKEKLFF
clone_size: NA; d_call: TRBD1; j_call: TRBJ2-1; v_call: TRBV6-2/TRBV6-3; cdr3_nt: TGTGCCAGCAGCCGGGACAGCAATGAGCAGTTCTTC; cdr3_aa: CASSRDSNEQFF
clone_size: NA; d_call: TRBD2; j_call: TRBJ2-1; v_call: TRBV27; cdr3_nt: TGTGCCAGCAGTCCTAGGGCGCTAGCGGGAGAGGTGAATGAGCAGTTCTTC; cdr3_aa: CASSPRALAGEVNEQFF
clone_size: NA; d_call: NA; j_call: TRBJ2-2; v_call: TRBV7-2; cdr3_nt: TGTGCCAGCAGCCGGAGTTTGGGCGGGACCGGGGAGCTGTTTTTT; cdr3_aa: CASSRSLGGTGELFF
clone_size: NA; d_call: NA; j_call: TRBJ2-1; v_call: TRBV4-3; cdr3_nt: TGCGCCAGCAGCCGGGGTGGACTTTACAATGAGCAGTTCTTC; cdr3_aa: CASSRGGLYNEQFF
clone_size: NA; d_call: TRBD1; j_call: TRBJ2-2; v_call: TRBV12-5; cdr3_nt: TGTGCTAGTGGTTTGGCCCAGGGGGCGTACACCGGGGAGCTGTTTTTT; cdr3_aa: CASGLAQGAYTGELFF
clone_size: NA; d_call: NA; j_call: TRBJ2-2; v_call: TRBV4-3; cdr3_nt: TGCGCCAGCAGCCAAGATGGGGCGACTCGTCCAACCGGGGAGCTGTTTTTT; cdr3_aa: CASSQDGATRPTGELFF
clone_size: NA; d_call: NA; j_call: TRBJ1-5; v_call: TRBV7-9; cdr3_nt: TGTGCCAGCAGCTCTGAGGGACAATCGACGCCCCAGCATTTT; cdr3_aa: CASSSEGQSTPQHF
clone_size: NA; d_call: TRBD2; j_call: TRBJ2-2; v_call: TRBV7-2; cdr3_nt: TGTGCCAGCCCCCCGGGACTAGCGGGGGGCTCGAACACCGGGGAGCTGTTTTTT; cdr3_aa: CASPPGLAGGSNTGELFF
clone_size: few; d_call: NA; j_call: TRBJ2-7; v_call: TRBV7-3; cdr3_nt: TGTGCCAGCACCCAGGACAGCCTCAGGGGCGAGCAGTACTTC; cdr3_aa: CASTQDSLRGEQYF
clone_size: NA; d_call: NA; j_call: TRBJ2-2; v_call: TRBV29-1; cdr3_nt: TGCAGCGTTGAATCGTCGAACACCGGGGAGCTGTTTTTT; cdr3_aa: CSVESSNTGELFF
clone_size: NA; d_call: TRBD2; j_call: TRBJ2-2; v_call: TRBV27; cdr3_nt: TGTGCCAGCAGTAGGCAGACTAGCGTTAACACCGGGGAGCTGTTTTTT; cdr3_aa: CASSRQTSVNTGELFF
clone_size: NA; d_call: TRBD1; j_call: TRBJ1-5; v_call: TRBV27; cdr3_nt: TGTGCCAGCAGTACCTGGGACAGGGGCAATCAGCCCCAGCATTTT; cdr3_aa: CASSTWDRGNQPQHF
clone_size: few; d_call: TRBD2; j_call: TRBJ2-1; v_call: TRBV6-2/TRBV6-3; cdr3_nt: TGTGCCAGCAGTTACCCCACTAGCGGGGGCCCTGTGAATGAGCAGTTCTTC; cdr3_aa: CASSYPTSGGPVNEQFF
clone_size: few; d_call: TRBD1; j_call: TRBJ1-2; v_call: TRBV11-2; cdr3_nt: TGTGCCAGCAGCTTAAGCCGGATCCGGGACAGGGTAACTAACTATGGCTACACCTTC; cdr3_aa: CASSLSRIRDRVTNYGYTF
clone_size: NA; d_call: TRBD1; j_call: TRBJ2-7; v_call: TRBV7-2; cdr3_nt: TGTGCCAGCAGCGATCTACAGGGGGCGCGATACGAGCAGTACTTC; cdr3_aa: CASSDLQGARYEQYF
clone_size: NA; d_call: TRBD1; j_call: TRBJ1-2; v_call: TRBV6-2/TRBV6-3; cdr3_nt: TGTGCCAGCAGTTACCACGGGACAGGGGGTTATGGCTACACCTTC; cdr3_aa: CASSYHGTGGYGYTF
clone_size: NA; d_call: TRBD1; j_call: TRBJ1-1; v_call: TRBV5-1; cdr3_nt: TGCGCCAGCCATATCGGGGACAGGGGAAGCACTGAAGCTTTCTTT; cdr3_aa: CASHIGDRGSTEAFF
clone_size: NA; d_call: NA; j_call: TRBJ1-4; v_call: TRBV4-3; cdr3_nt: TGCGCCAGCAGCCAAGCGCAGGGTCGTGGTGAAAAACTGTTTTTT; cdr3_aa: CASSQAQGRGEKLFF
clone_size: NA; d_call: TRBD2; j_call: TRBJ2-7; v_call: TRBV29-1; cdr3_nt: TGCAGCGTTGTTCTGATAGCGGGCGTGGTTAGGTCCTACGAGCAGTACTTC; cdr3_aa: CSVVLIAGVVRSYEQYF
clone_size: NA; d_call: NA; j_call: TRBJ1-2; v_call: TRBV27; cdr3_nt: TGTGCCAGCAGTTTTTTGTTGGCGCAGACTAACGTCGATGGCTACACCTTC; cdr3_aa: CASSFLLAQTNVDGYTF